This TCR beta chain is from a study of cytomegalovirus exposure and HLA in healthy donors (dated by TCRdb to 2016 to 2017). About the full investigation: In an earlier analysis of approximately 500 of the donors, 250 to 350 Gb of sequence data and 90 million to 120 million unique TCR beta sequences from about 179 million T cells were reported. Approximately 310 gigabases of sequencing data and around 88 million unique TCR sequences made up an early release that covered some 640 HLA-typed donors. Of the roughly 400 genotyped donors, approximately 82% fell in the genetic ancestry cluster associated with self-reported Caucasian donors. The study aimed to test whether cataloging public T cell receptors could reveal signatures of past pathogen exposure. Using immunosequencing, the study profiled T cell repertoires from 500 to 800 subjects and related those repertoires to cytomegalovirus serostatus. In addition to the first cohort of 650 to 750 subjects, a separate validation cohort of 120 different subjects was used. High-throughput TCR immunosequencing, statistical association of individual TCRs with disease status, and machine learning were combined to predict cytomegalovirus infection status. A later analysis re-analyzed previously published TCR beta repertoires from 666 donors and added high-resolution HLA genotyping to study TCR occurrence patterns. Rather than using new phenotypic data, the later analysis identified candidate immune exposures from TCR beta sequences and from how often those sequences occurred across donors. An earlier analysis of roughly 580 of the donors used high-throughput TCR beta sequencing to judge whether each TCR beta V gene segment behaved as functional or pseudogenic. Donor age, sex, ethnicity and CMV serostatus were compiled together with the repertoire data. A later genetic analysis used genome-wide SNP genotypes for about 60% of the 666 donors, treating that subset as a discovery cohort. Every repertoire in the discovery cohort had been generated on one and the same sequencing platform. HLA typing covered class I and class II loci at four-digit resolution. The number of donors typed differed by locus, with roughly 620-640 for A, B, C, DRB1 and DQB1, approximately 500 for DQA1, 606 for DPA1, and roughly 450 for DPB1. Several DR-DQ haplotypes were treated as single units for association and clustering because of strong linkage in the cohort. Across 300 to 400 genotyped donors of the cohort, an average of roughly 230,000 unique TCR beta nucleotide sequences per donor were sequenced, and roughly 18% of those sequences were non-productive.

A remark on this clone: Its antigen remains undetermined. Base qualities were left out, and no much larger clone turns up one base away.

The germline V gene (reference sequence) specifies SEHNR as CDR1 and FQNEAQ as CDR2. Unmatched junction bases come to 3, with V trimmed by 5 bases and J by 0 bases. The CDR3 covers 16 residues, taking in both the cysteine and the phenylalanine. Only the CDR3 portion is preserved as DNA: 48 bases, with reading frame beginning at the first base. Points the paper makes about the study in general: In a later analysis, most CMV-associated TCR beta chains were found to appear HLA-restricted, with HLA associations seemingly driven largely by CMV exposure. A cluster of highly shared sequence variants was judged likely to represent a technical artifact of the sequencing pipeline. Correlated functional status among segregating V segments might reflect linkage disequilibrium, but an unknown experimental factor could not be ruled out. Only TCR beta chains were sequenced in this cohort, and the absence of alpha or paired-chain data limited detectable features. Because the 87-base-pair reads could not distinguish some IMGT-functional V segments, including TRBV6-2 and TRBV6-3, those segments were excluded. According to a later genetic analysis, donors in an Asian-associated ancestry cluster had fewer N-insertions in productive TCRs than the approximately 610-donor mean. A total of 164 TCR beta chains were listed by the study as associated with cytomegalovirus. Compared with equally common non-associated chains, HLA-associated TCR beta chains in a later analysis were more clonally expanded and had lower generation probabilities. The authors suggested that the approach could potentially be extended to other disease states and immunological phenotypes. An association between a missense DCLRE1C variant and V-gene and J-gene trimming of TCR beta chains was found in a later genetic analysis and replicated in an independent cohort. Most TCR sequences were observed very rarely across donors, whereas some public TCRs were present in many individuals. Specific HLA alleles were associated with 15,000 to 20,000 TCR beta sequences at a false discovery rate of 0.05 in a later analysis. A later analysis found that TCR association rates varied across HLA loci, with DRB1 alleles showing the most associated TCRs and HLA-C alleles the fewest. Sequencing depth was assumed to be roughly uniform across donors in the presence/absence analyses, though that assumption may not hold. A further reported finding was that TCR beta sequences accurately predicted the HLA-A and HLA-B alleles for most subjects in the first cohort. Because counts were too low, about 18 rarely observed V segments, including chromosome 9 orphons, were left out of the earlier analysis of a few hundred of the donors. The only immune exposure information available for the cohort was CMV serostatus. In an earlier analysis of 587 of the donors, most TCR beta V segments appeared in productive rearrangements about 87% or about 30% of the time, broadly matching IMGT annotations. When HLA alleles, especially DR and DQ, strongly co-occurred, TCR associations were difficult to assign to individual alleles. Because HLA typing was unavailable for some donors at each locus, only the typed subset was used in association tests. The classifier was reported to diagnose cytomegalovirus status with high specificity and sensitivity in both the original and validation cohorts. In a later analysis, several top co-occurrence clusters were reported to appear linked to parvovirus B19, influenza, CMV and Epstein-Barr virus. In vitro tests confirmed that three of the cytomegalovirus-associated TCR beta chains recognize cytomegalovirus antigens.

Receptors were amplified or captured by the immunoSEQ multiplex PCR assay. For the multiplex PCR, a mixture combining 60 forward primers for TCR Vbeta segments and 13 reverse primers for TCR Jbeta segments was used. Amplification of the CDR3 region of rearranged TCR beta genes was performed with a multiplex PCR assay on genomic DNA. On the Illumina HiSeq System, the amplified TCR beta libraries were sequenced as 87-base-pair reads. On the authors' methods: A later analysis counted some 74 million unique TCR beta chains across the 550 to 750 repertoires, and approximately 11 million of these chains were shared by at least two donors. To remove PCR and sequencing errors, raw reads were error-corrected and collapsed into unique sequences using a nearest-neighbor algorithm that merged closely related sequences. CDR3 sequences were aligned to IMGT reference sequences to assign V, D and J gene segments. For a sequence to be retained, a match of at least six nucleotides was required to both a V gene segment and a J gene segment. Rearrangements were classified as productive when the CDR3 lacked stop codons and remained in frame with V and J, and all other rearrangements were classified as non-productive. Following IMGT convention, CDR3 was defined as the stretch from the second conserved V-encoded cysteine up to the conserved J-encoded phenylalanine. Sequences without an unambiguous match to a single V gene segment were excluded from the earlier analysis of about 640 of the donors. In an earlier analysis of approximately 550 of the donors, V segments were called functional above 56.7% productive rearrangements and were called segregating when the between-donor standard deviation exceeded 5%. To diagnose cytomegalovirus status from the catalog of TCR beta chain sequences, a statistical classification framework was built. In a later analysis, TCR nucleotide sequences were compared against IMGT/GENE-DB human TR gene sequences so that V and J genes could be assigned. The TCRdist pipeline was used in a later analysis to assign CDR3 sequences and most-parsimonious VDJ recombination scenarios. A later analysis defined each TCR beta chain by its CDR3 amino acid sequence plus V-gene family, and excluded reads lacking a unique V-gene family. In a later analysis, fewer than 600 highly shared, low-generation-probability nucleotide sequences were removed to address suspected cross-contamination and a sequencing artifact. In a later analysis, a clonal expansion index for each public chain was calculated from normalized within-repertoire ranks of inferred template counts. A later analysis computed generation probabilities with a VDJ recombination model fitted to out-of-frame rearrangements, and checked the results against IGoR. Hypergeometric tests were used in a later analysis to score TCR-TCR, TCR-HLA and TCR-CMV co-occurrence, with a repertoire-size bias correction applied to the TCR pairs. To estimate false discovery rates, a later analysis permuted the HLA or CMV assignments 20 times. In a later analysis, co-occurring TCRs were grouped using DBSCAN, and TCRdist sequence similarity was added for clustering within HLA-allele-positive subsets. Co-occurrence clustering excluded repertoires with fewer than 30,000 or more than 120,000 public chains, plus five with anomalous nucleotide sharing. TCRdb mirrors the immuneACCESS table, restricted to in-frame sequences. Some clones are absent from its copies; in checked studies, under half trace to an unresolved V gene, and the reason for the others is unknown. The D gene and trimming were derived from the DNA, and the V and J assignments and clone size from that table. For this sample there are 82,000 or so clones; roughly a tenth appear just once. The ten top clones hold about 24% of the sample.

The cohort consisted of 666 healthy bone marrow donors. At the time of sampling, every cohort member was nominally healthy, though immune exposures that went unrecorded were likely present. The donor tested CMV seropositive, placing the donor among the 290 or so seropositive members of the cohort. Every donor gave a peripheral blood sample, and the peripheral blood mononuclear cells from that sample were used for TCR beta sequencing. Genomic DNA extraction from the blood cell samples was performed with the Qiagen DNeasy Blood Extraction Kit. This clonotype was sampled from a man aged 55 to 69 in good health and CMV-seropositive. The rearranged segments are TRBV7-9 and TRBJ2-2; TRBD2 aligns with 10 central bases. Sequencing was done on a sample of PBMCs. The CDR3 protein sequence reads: CASSLLAGANTGELFF. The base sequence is TGTGCCAGCAGCCTCCTAGCGGGGGCGAACACCGGGGAGCTGTTTTTT.